This TCR beta chain stems from a study of radiotherapy plus CTLA-4 blockade in lung cancer. Study summary: Objective responses were seen in about a sixth of patients, disease control in about 30%. General study findings and limits: There was expansion of tumor-derived TCR clones in blood after radiotherapy plus ipilimumab.

Alongside CTLA-4 blockade with ipilimumab, patients with chemo-refractory metastatic non-small-cell lung cancer received focal radiation. Using immunoSEQ multiplex PCR, the repertoire was profiled, and TCRdb retains in-frame clones only, with some absent. The sample yields approximately 72,000 clones, around 80% seen once. As for this clone: Its specificity is unknown.

Germline V lookup: CDR1 MNHEY, CDR2 SVGAGI. Trimming cost V 5 bases and J 4 bases, with 15 bases left between them. The CDR3 sequence is 15 residues long. The chain employs TRBV6-5 and TRBJ1-5; tentative D call: TRBD1 (6 bases). This TCR derives from a human donor with non-small cell lung cancer who had a complete response to radiotherapy plus ipilimumab. Sequencing was performed on peripheral blood, taken from a patient treated with radiotherapy plus ipilimumab. The CDR3 DNA reads TGTGCCAGCAGTCAGGGGTACGGCTCAAATCAGCCCCAGCATTTT. The encoded protein is CASSQGYGSNQPQHF.